This T cell receptor (beta chain) was retrieved from a study of T-cell reconstitution after alpha-beta-depleted transplantation in children. Library preparation (for TCRbeta) was performed with unique molecular identifiers. TCRdb analysed the PCR reads with MiXCR anew, one entry per CDR3 protein. The sample carries 450,000 to 700,000 distinct CDR3 sequences, approximately 30% recorded once. This clonotype was detected a few times. As yet, its antigen is unknown. Findings of the study overall: About two months after transplant, alpha-beta T cells reportedly came from several hundred expanded graft clones.

This TCR was recovered from a boy in the first two years of life with Wiskott-Aldrich syndrome, due to receive a stem cell transplant. The material was PBMCs, obtained before TCRalphabeta/CD19-depleted stem cell transplant.

Here the CDR3 DNA reads TGTGCCAGCAGTCTGACTAGCGGGAGCCTAACGGATACGCAGTATTTT. Protein: CASSLTSGSLTDTQYF. V gene TRBV27 combines with J gene TRBJ2-3; 12 nucleotides agree with TRBD2. Germline V gene sequence: CDR1 MNHEY, CDR2 SMNVEV (reference sequence). V lost 5 bases to trimming and J lost 6 bases; unmatched junction nucleotides: 9. CDR3 length equals 16 residues.